Here is one TCR beta chain with its context. Its cognate antigen has yet to be identified. Per-nucleotide qualities are absent, and no much larger clonotype sits a single base away. The data were taken from a study of blood T cell repertoires in COVID-19 (TCRdb year 2020). At the level of the whole study: Samples from collaborators originated in the United States, Italy and Spain and spanned both the acute and convalescent phases of COVID-19. The repertoires were released in a freely available public database meant as a resource for research on the immune response to SARS-CoV-2. The sample metadata nearly always contained a de-identified subject ID, COVID-19 status, age in years and sex. The samples were drawn from two sources: the first 160 participants of the ongoing ImmuneRACE study, and approximately 1,300 subjects contributed by 6 global collaborators. The prospective study material was composed of cDNA or gDNA derived from T cells, B-cell-depleted T cells, or PBMCs. HLA class I and class II types, where available, came from metadata supplied by the sample provider rather than from assay-based typing. The dataset comprised deeply sampled blood TCRbeta repertoires from subjects exposed to, actively infected with, or recovered from COVID-19. On the study overall, not on this receptor specifically: The amount of clinical and demographic metadata varied by source and participant and was provided uncurated.

Collaborating institutions collected whole blood in K2EDTA tubes following their own protocols. For TCRbeta analysis, collaborators shipped samples in one of three forms: frozen whole blood, isolated PBMCs, or DNA extracted from either of those sample types. TCRbeta CDR3 regions were amplified from genomic DNA by means of the immunoSEQ Assay, a bias-controlled multiplex PCR. As for how the authors treated the data: The number of nucleated cells in each sample was estimated by amplification of reference gene primers within the assay. Sequence reads were collapsed and filtered to measure the absolute abundance of every unique TCRbeta CDR3 rearrangement. Productive Simpson clonality was computed per sample as the square root of Simpson's diversity index over productive rearrangements. Drawn from immuneACCESS, this table holds only the in-frame rearrangements with V and J called that TCRdb kept. Clones are partly lost; checked studies trace under half to an unresolved V gene and leave the rest unexplained. That table is the source of V, J and clone size, and D and trimming were worked out from the DNA. The sample table holds under 95,000 clones, of which approximately 87% were seen once. The ten top clones hold over 10% of the sample.

The receptor comes from a human donor in a cohort sampled during active COVID-19. The sequencing input was peripheral blood.

The CDR3 here reads CASSFDSSGANVLTF. The DNA reads as follows: TGCGCCAGCAGTTTTGACAGCTCTGGGGCCAACGTCCTGACTTTC. The receptor chain draws on TRBV5-1 and TRBJ2-6, with TRBD1 tentatively as D gene (5 bases match). CDR1 SGHRS and CDR2 YFSETQ are derived from the germline V gene. Including cysteine and phenylalanine, the CDR3 has 15 amino acids. Of all the DNA, just the CDR3 is kept, 45 bases in frame from base 1. The junction carries 9 bases between V and J, which are trimmed by 5 bases and 0 bases respectively.